This T cell receptor (beta chain) is drawn from a study of cytomegalovirus exposure and HLA in healthy donors. Assay: immunoSEQ multiplex PCR; the TCRdb copy retains only in-frame clones and omits some. This table has about 63,000 clones, around 95% appearing once. It was the approximately 130-subject validation cohort, separate from the approximately 700-subject first cohort, to which the donors belonged. In its sample, this clone ranks as medium-sized. The antigen is not known. The V gene's germline CDR1 is MNHEY and CDR2 SMNVEV (reference sequence). This CDR3 is 11 amino acids long. V shed 4 bases and J shed 5 bases, with 3 bases lying between them. Notes on the study in general: Cytomegalovirus status, reportedly, was diagnosed with high specificity and sensitivity by the classifier.

The sequenced sample was PBMCs. V gene TRBV27 combines with J gene TRBJ2-1; D ambiguous. This TCR was recovered from a woman aged 18-35 years in good health and CMV-seropositive. CDR3: CASSSDNEQFF. In DNA form, the CDR3 reads TGTGCCAGCAGTTCAGACAATGAGCAGTTCTTC.